The 25 T cell receptor beta chains below come from one sample, sequenced in a study of shared clonotypes between healthy human individuals. Here immunoSEQ multiplex PCR was the method, and the copy in TCRdb shows in-frame clones only, minus some. The data show roughly 640,000 clones, with around 67% seen just once and over 1.5% held by the top ten. Sample: memory CD4+ T cells sorted from blood. Specified subset: CD45RA-negative fraction. The origin of the receptors is a young woman in good health.

This clone showed up just a few times. J is TRBJ1-2 and V is TRBV12-1. TRBV12-1 is a pseudogene. The CDR3 spans 15 residues. Here the CDR3 reads CASSSWTYINYGYTF. In DNA, the CDR3 is TGTGCCAGCAGCTCCTGGACTTATATTAACTATGGCTACACCTTC.

Notes on this clone: A far larger clone is only one base removed, so a read error is likely. Other nucleotide sequences from this sample produce the same CDR3. The chain links TRBV11-3 to TRBJ2-2; TRBD2 agrees at 8 bases. This CDR3 has 16 amino acids. Unmatched junction bases numbered 13, after V lost 9 bases and J lost 4 bases. Germline loops: CDR1 SGHNT, CDR2 YENEEA. CDR3 in DNA: TGTGCCAGTAGTTCAAGGGCGGGAGGTGGCACCGGGGAGCTGTTTTTT. Translation: CASSSRAGGGTGELFF.

The V gene is TRBV30, the J gene TRBJ2-2; 11 bases align to TRBD2. Germline lookup yields CDR1 GTSNPN and CDR2 SVGIG (reference sequence). The CDR3 loop spans 14 amino acids. The ends lost 2 bases at V and 6 bases at J; junction bases unmatched: 2. In DNA form, the CDR3 reads TGTGCCTGGAGTCGACTAGCGGGATCCGGGGAGCTGTTTTTT. Translation gives CAWSRLAGSGELFF.

The V call is TRBV19, the J call TRBJ1-2; D not resolved. V shed 5 bases and J shed 2 bases, with 6 bases lying between them. CDR3 length: 12 residues. In germline, CDR1 is LNHDA, CDR2 SQIVND (reference sequence). As DNA, the CDR3 is TGTGCCAGTAGTTTTGGGAACTATGGCTACACCTTC. It codes for CASSFGNYGYTF.

V usage is TRBV6-1 and J usage is TRBJ1-4; D call uncertain. There are 14 residues in the CDR3. Per the germline V gene, CDR1 is MNHNS and CDR2 is SASEGT. V was pared by 6 bases and J by 5 bases, with 13 bases between. Written as DNA, the CDR3 is TGTGCCAGCAGCGTAAGGGTGGGGAATGAAAAACTGTTTTTT. This encodes CASSVRVGNEKLFF.

The chain joins TRBV5-5 to TRBJ1-2; 11 nucleotides line up with TRBD1. Trimming cost V 4 bases and J 6 bases; bases outside gene matches: 8. From germline, CDR1 is SGHKS and CDR2 YYEKEE (reference sequence). This CDR3 is 15 amino acids long. The CDR3 sequence is CASSPRTGGFNGYTF. CDR3 nucleotide sequence: TGTGCCAGCAGCCCAAGGACAGGGGGCTTCAATGGCTACACCTTC. Supplemented by reference TRBV5-5 and TRBJ1-2, the full variable domain reads DAGVTQSPTHLIKTRGQQVTLRCSPISGHKSVSWYQQVLGQGPQFIFQYYEKEERGRGNFPDRFSARQFPNYSSELNVNALLLGDSALYLCASSPRTGGFNGYTFGSGTRLTVV.

V is TRBV19 and J is TRBJ1-3; no clear D. The V end was cut by 0 bases, the J end by 4 bases, with 7 bases between. This CDR3 comprises 14 residues. Germline V gene data show CDR1 as LNHDA and CDR2 as SQIVND (reference sequence). The CDR3 loop is CASSIDAVGNTIYF. The CDR3 DNA reads TGTGCCAGTAGTATAGACGCAGTGGGAAACACCATATATTTT.

The rearrangement uses TRBV29-1 and TRBJ2-7; 9 bases match TRBD1. With V trimmed by 8 bases and J by 2 bases, 4 bases remained unmatched. The germline V gene has CDR1 SQVTM and CDR2 ANQGSEA. CDR3 length: 12 residues. The CDR3 sequence: CSMRQGAYEQYF. In DNA form, the CDR3 reads TGCAGCATGCGACAGGGGGCCTACGAGCAGTACTTC.

This clone was seen only a few times. This chain joins TRBV18 and TRBJ1-4; 8 bases agree with TRBD1. Germline trimming cut 3 bases from V and 5 bases from J; bases unmatched to any gene: 8. Per germline, CDR1 KGHSH and CDR2 LQKENI. The CDR3 totals 16 residues. CDR3 region: CASSPGKGQVNEKLFF. CDR3 nucleotides: TGTGCCAGCTCACCGGGAAAGGGACAGGTCAATGAAAAACTGTTTTTT.

The J gene is TRBJ2-7, the V gene TRBV19; D is possibly TRBD2 (6 bases). V was clipped by 0 bases and J by 6 bases, with 12 bases between them. Germline lookup yields CDR1 LNHDA and CDR2 SQIVND (reference sequence). The CDR3 is 14 amino acids. The CDR3 region is CASSIDPVGSEQYF. DNA of the CDR3: TGTGCCAGTAGTATAGATCCGGTCGGGAGCGAGCAGTACTTC. Looking up the rest from reference TRBV19 and TRBJ2-7 gives the full variable domain: DGGITQSPKYLFRKEGQNVTLSCEQNLNHDAMYWYRQDPGQGLRLIYYSQIVNDFQKGDIAEGYSVSREKKESFPLTVTSAQKNPTAFYLCASSIDPVGSEQYFGPGTRLTVT.

V is TRBV10-3 and J is TRBJ1-1; D is unresolved. The ends were cut back, 3 bases at V and 3 bases at J, with 23 bases in the middle. This CDR3 is built from 18 residues. Germline V lookup: CDR1 ENHRY, CDR2 SYGVKD. CDR3 coding DNA: TGTGCCATCAGTGACCCCCCGCTCAGCGGCCGGACGGACACTGAAGCTTTCTTT. It is translated as CAISDPPLSGRTDTEAFF.

The chain is built from TRBV19 and TRBJ1-4; 8 nucleotides agree with TRBD1. The CDR3 length is 14 residues. V dropped 3 bases and J dropped 7; count of bases not matched to a gene: 4. Per germline, CDR1 LNHDA and CDR2 SQIVND (reference sequence). DNA of the CDR3: TGTGCCAGTAGTATGGGACAGGAAGGTGAAAAACTGTTTTTT. Its protein is CASSMGQEGEKLFF.

This clone appeared a few times. The V call is TRBV18, the J call TRBJ2-5; D might be TRBD1 or TRBD2, each matching 6 bases. CDR1 is KGHSH and CDR2 is LQKENI in the germline V gene. V was shortened by 2 bases and J by 6 bases, with 10 bases between the two germline ends. The CDR3 loop spans 13 amino acids. Here the CDR3 DNA reads TGTGCCAGCTCACCAGGGGGGCAGAAGACCCAGTACTTC. Protein sequence: CASSPGGQKTQYF.

The chain carries TRBV28 and TRBJ2-6; no clear D. Trimming stripped 7 bases from V and 1 base from J, with 5 bases between. CDR3 length: 13 amino acids. Germline lookup yields CDR1 MDHEN and CDR2 SYDVKM. In DNA form, the CDR3 reads TGTGCCAGCAACCTGTCTGGGGCCAACGTCCTGACTTTC. This codes for CASNLSGANVLTF.

Note on this clone: At the DNA level, this CDR3 is encoded by other sequences in the same sample as well. The chain uses TRBV27 and TRBJ1-1, with D unresolved. Trimming removed 3 bases at V and 1 base at J, with 6 bases between. The CDR3 contains 13 residues. The germline V gene has CDR1 MNHEY and CDR2 SMNVEV (reference sequence). CDR3 coding DNA: TGTGCCAGCAGTTTGAGGGAGAACACTGAAGCTTTCTTT. It encodes CASSLRENTEAFF.

The chain is built from TRBV28 and TRBJ2-2; either TRBD1 or TRBD2 may supply D (5 bases each). Germline V gene sequence: CDR1 MDHEN, CDR2 SYDVKM. This CDR3 is 15 amino acids long. The V and J ends lost 5 bases and 7 bases respectively, with 17 bases between them. The CDR3 loop is CASSDSGPVGGELFF. For the CDR3, the DNA is TGTGCCAGCAGTGACTCGGGGCCGGTGGGCGGGGAGCTGTTTTTT.

The chain links TRBV28 to TRBJ2-2; D tentatively reads TRBD1 or TRBD2 (5 bases each). This CDR3 is built from 13 residues. Germline V CDR1 and CDR2: MDHEN, SYDVKM. V was trimmed by 5 bases and J by 1 base, leaving 5 bases between them. CDR3 amino acids: CASSGGNTGELFF. In nucleotides, the CDR3 is TGTGCCAGCAGTGGGGGGAACACCGGGGAGCTGTTTTTT.

This chain joins TRBV4-1 and TRBJ2-1; either TRBD1 or TRBD2 may fit D (6 bases each). V dropped 0 bases and J dropped 15 bases, with 18 bases sitting between them. The CDR3 length is 14 residues. CDR1 is MGHRA, CDR2 YSYEKL, per germline. CDR3 in amino acids: CASSQDRGARLSFF. The CDR3 DNA is TGCGCCAGCAGCCAAGATAGGGGGGCTAGACTCTCGTTCTTC.

The chain employs TRBV18 and TRBJ1-2, with TRBD1 matching 7 bases. This CDR3 is built from 14 residues. Germline-derived CDR1 and CDR2 are KGHSH and LQKENI. V was pared by 3 bases and J by 8 bases, with 9 bases of the junction left unmatched. The CDR3 sequence is CASSPGTERLGYTF. In DNA, the CDR3 is TGTGCCAGCTCACCCGGGACAGAGAGGCTCGGCTACACCTTC.

V usage is TRBV30 and J usage is TRBJ2-1; perhaps TRBD1 as D (5 bases). Germline V CDR1 and CDR2: GTSNPN, SVGIG (reference sequence). The CDR3 spans 13 residues. The V end lost 6 bases, the J end lost 8 bases, and 17 bases lay between the germline ends. CDR3 DNA sequence: TGTGCCTGCCCAGGGTTTGAGGCCTATGAGCAGTTCTTC. Amino acids: CACPGFEAYEQFF.

The chain joins TRBV4-1 to TRBJ2-3; 11 bases are shared with TRBD2. After removal of 4 bases from V and 4 bases from J, the junction contained 13 bases not matched to a gene. The CDR3 runs 18 residues. Germline lookup yields CDR1 MGHRA and CDR2 YSYEKL. CDR3 sequence reads: CASSRTNPKLAGADTQYF. The CDR3 bases are TGCGCCAGCAGCCGCACTAATCCCAAACTAGCGGGAGCAGATACGCAGTATTTT.

This chain links TRBV6-6 with TRBJ2-6; no firm D call. Germline V gene sequence: CDR1 MNHNY, CDR2 SVGAGI (reference sequence). Trimming took 6 bases from V and 2 from J, leaving 11 bases between them. CDR3 length: 15 amino acids. The CDR3 DNA reads TGTGCCAGCAGAACAGAGGCCGCTGGGGCCAACGTCCTGACTTTC. Protein sequence: CASRTEAAGANVLTF.

V is TRBV4-1 and J is TRBJ2-7, with TRBD1 as a possible D gene (5 bases). The CDR3 consists of 13 residues. V was clipped by 0 bases and J by 6 bases, with 9 bases between them. Per germline, CDR1 MGHRA and CDR2 YSYEKL. CDR3: CASSQEWGSEQYF. As DNA, the CDR3 is TGCGCCAGCAGCCAAGAATGGGGCAGCGAGCAGTACTTC.

The J gene is TRBJ2-7, the V gene TRBV27, with D perhaps TRBD2 (6 bases). V dropped 6 bases and J dropped 5 bases, with 11 bases sitting between them. The germline V gene encodes CDR1 MNHEY and CDR2 SMNVEV (reference sequence). This CDR3 is 12 amino acids long. The CDR3 DNA sequence: TGTGCCAGCAGCCGCTGGGGGGACGAGCAGTACTTC. The encoded protein is CASSRWGDEQYF.

The gene calls are TRBV19 and TRBJ2-1; D remains ambiguous. Between the trimmed V and J ends, which lost 4 bases and 10 bases, there was a span of 11 bases. In germline, CDR1 is LNHDA, CDR2 SQIVND (reference sequence). The CDR3 has 12 amino acids. DNA for the CDR3: TGTGCCAGTAGTACAACCGACTCCGAGCAGTTCTTC. Amino acid sequence: CASSTTDSEQFF. The whole variable domain, remainder taken from reference TRBV19 and TRBJ2-1, is DGGITQSPKYLFRKEGQNVTLSCEQNLNHDAMYWYRQDPGQGLRLIYYSQIVNDFQKGDIAEGYSVSREKKESFPLTVTSAQKNPTAFYLCASSTTDSEQFFGPGTRLTVL.